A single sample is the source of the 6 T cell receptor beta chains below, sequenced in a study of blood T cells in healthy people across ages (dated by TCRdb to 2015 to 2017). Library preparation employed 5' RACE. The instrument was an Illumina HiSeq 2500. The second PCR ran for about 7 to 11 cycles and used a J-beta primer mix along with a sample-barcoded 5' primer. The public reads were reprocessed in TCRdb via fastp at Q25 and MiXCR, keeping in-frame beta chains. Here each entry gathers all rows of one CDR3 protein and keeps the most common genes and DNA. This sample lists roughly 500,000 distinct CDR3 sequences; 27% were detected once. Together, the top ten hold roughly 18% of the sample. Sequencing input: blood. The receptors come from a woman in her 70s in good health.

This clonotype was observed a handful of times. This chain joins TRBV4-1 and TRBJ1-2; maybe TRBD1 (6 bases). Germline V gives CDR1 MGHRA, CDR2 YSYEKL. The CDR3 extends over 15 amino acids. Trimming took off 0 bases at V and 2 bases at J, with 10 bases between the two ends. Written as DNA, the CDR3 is TGCGCCAGCAGCCAAGACCCCCAGGGGAACTATGGCTACACCTTC. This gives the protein CASSQDPQGNYGYTF.

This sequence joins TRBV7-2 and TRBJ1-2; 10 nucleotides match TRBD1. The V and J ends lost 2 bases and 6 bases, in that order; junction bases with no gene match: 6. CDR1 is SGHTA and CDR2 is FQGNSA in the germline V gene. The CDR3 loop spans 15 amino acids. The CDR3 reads CASSLRDRGKDGYTF. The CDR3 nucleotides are TGTGCCAGCAGCTTACGGGACAGGGGAAAAGATGGCTACACCTTC.

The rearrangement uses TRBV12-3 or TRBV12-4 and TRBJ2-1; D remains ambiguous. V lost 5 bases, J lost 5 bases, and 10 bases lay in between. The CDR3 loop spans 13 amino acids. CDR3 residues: CASSMAGNNEQFF. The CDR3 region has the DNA TGTGCCAGCAGTATGGCAGGCAACAATGAGCAGTTCTTC.

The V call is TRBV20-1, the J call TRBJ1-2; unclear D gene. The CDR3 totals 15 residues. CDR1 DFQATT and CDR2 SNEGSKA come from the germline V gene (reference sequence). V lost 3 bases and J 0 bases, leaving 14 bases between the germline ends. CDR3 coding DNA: TGCAGTGCTAGGGGTTTGGACGGGACTAACTATGGCTACACCTTC. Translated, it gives CSARGLDGTNYGYTF.

The CDR3 nucleotides are TGCGCCAGCAGCCAACTTTTAGCGGTAGGAAGCACAGATACGCAGTATTTT. This codes for CASSQLLAVGSTDTQYF. The chain combines TRBV4-1 with TRBJ2-3, with a tentative D call TRBD2 (6 bases). CDR3 length: 17 residues. The V end lost 2 bases, the J end lost 0 bases, and 15 bases lay between the germline ends. Germline assignment: CDR1 MGHRA and CDR2 YSYEKL.

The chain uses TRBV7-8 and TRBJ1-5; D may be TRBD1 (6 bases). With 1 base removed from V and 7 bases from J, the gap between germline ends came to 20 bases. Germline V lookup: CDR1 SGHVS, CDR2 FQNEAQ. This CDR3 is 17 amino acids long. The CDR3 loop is CASSLELGAGVGQPQHF. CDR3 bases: TGTGCCAGCAGCTTAGAGTTAGGGGCAGGGGTTGGACAGCCCCAGCATTTT.